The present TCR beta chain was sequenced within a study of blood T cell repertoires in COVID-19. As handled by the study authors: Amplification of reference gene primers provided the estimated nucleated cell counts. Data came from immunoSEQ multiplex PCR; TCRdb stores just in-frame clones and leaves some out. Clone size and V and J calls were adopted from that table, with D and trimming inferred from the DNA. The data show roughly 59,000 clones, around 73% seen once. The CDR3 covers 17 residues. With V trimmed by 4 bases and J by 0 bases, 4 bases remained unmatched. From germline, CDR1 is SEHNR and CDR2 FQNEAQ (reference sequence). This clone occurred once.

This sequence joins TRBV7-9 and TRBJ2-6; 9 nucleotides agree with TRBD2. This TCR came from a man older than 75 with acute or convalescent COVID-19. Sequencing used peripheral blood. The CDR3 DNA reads TGTGCCAGCAGCTCCGCGGGAGGGAACTCTGGGGCCAACGTCCTGACTTTC. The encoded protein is CASSSAGGNSGANVLTF.